This T cell receptor beta chain came from a study of T cell responses to AZD1222 COVID-19 vaccine. There are 14 residues in the CDR3. V was clipped by 3 bases and J by 1 base, with 10 bases between them. Germline V gene sequence: CDR1 SGHTA, CDR2 FQGNSA. TCRdb's table, derived via immunoSEQ multiplex PCR, lists solely in-frame clones and lacks some. The sample includes about 110,000 clones, 87% of them seen just once. Concerning this clone itself: The antigen remains undetermined.

Study observations and caveats: Reportedly, nearly half of unique spike TCRs recognized epitopes outside B.1.351/B.1.1.7 mutations. The study found vaccine-associated CD4 TCRs spanning spike, dominant at 160-218 and 743-854. White British donors predominated, females outnumbered males, and clonal diversity was possibly underestimated.

The receptor's source is an adult in good health. The V gene is TRBV7-2, the J gene TRBJ2-7; no clear D. Sequences were derived from peripheral blood, sampled on day 0 of AZD1222 vaccination. CDR3 bases: TGTGCCAGCAGCTTTGTCCCCGCATCCTACGAGCAGTACTTC. This encodes CASSFVPASYEQYF. The full variable domain, its missing parts supplied by reference TRBV7-2 and TRBJ2-7, is GAGVSQSPSNKVTEKGKDVELRCDPISGHTALYWYRQSLGQGLEFLIYFQGNSAPDKSGLPSDRFSAERTGGSVSTLTIQRTQQEDSAVYLCASSFVPASYEQYFGPGTRLTVT.